What follows describes a single TCR beta chain. In this sample, this clonotype turned up a few times. This receptor's antigen is unknown. Within one base of it there is no much larger clone, and no base qualities were kept. These data belong to a study of early T cells in non-severe SARS-CoV-2 infection (dated by TCRdb to the early 2020s). Background for the entire study: Because TCR sequencing relied on bulk RNA taken from unsorted whole blood, pairing of alpha and beta chains was not possible.

The study at large found these results: VDJdb matching was skewed toward anti-spike CD8 responses and likely underestimated virus-specific expansions by missing private and CD4 specificities.

This was a case-control study nested in a cohort of healthcare workers in London, UK, who had nasopharyngeal swab PCR tests and blood samples taken every week. Healthcare workers were recruited between 23 and 31 March 2020, during the week of the UK lockdown, and were followed weekly for up to roughly 16 weeks. The library was produced with 5' RACE. Sequenced on a NextSeq 500. In the TCR library protocol, unique molecular identifiers were attached to individual cDNA molecules to correct for PCR bias and sequencing error. Both TCR alpha and beta chains were sequenced, and tight co-correlation was observed between alpha and beta sequence abundances in each sample. In the original analysis: V gene, J gene and CDR3 annotation of TCR sequences was performed with Decombinator V4. Expanded TCRs were defined as changing significantly between any two time points under a Poisson model with p below 0.0001. TCR abundances were normalised to the total number of TCRs sequenced per sample and expressed as counts per million. MAIT TCRs were defined by TRAV1-2 paired with TRAJ12, TRAJ20 or TRAJ33, and iNKT TCRs by TRAV10 paired with TRAJ18. A search of VDJdb, accessed on 1 November 2021, was run for TCRs annotated to CMV, EBV and SARS-CoV-2, with TCRs annotated for multiple antigens excluded. The public sequencing data were trimmed at Q25 with fastp and processed into clonotypes with MiXCR by TCRdb, which kept only in-frame beta chains. Every entry covers one CDR3 protein and lists the most common genes and DNA from its rows. None of the V and J calls come from the authors' own analysis; TCRdb made them. For this sample there are tens of thousands of distinct CDR3 sequences; roughly 16% appear just once. Of the sample, over 4% falls within the top ten clones.

The CDR1 and CDR2 encoded by the germline V gene are SQVTM and ANQGSEA. The CDR3 contains 12 residues, cysteine and phenylalanine counted. Just CDR3 DNA is preserved here, 36 bases in frame from base 1. The germline ends are 10 bases apart after V is trimmed by 7 bases and J by 1 base. The source is an adult who was a healthcare worker with PCR-confirmed SARS-CoV-2 infection or an uninfected control (not recorded which). The chain is assembled from TRBV29-1 and TRBJ1-1, and possibly TRBD1, on 5 matching bases. This material consisted of whole blood, taken at baseline. The CDR3 here reads CSAATANTEAFF. The nucleotide sequence is TGCAGCGCCGCGACAGCGAACACTGAAGCTTTCTTT.